This TCR beta chain was recovered during a study of CD8+ T cells in alopecia areata. Study-wide results and caveats: Scalp samples also yield sequences of resident alphabeta T cells from normal skin. Researchers report lesional scalp, most notably alopecia totalis/universalis, outstripped normal scalp in clonality.

A remark on this clone: Its antigen remains unknown.

The CDR3 spans 14 residues. The germline V gene has CDR1 SGDLS and CDR2 YYNGEE. Trimming cost V 0 bases and J 1 base, with 8 bases left between them. RNA, once extracted, was reverse transcribed into cDNA for use as the sequencing template. Clones were read by immunoSEQ multiplex PCR, and TCRdb kept only the in-frame ones, dropping some. The sample has about 150,000 clones, around 57% seen once. This clonotype was sampled from a human donor in good health. The chain joins TRBV9 to TRBJ2-7; D is uncertain. Sequenced input: CD4+ T cells sorted from blood. The CDR3 DNA reads TGTGCCAGCAGCGTAGACCAGGTGTCCTACGAGCAGTACTTC. This gives the protein CASSVDQVSYEQYF.